The clone carrying this T cell receptor (beta chain) was counted a single time. Per the study methods: Amplification from reference gene primers served as the basis for estimated nucleated cell counts. Libraries were prepared by immunoSEQ multiplex PCR; TCRdb keeps only in-frame clonotypes and omits some of them. V, J and clone size are taken as reported in that table, and D and trimming were inferred from the DNA itself. This sample yields about 89,000 clones, of which 75% to 90% are seen a single time; 15% to 20% belongs to the top ten. This entry comes from a study of blood T cell repertoires in COVID-19. Study at large: Acute-phase and convalescent COVID-19 samples originated in the United States, Italy and Spain. Sources were T cells, B-cell-depleted T cells, or PBMCs; the material itself was cDNA or gDNA.

The CDR3 has 14 residues. V lost 1 base and J 2 bases, leaving 9 bases between the germline ends. Germline lookup yields CDR1 MNHEY and CDR2 SMNVEV (reference sequence). Specimen: peripheral blood. The clonotype was recovered from a woman of 80 years or more with acute or convalescent COVID-19. V is TRBV27 and J is TRBJ2-7; no firm D call. The DNA for the CDR3 is TGTGCCAGCAGTTTATACGACTCCACCTACGAGCAGTACTTC. Its translation is CASSLYDSTYEQYF.